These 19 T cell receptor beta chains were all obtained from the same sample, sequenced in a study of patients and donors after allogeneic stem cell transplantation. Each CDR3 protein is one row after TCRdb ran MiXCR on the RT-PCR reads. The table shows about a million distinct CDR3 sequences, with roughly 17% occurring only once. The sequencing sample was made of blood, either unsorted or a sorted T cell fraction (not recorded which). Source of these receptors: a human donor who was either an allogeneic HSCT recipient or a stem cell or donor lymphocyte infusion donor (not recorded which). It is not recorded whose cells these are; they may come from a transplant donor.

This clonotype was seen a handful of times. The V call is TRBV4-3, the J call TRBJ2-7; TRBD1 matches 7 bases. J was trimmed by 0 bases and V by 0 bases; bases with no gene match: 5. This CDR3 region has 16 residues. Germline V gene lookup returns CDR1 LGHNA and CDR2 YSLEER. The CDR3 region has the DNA TGCGCCAGCAGCCAAGAAATCGGGACAGCCTCCTACGAGCAGTACTTC. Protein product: CASSQEIGTASYEQYF.

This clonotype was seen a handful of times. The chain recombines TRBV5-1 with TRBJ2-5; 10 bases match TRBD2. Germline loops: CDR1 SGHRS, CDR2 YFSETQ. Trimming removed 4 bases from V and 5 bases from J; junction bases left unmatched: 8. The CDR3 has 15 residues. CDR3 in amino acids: CASSGGTSEGETQYF. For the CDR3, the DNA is TGCGCCAGCAGCGGCGGGACTAGCGAAGGCGAGACCCAGTACTTC.

Here the CDR3 DNA reads TGCGCCAGCAGCTTGGTGGCAGCCAACTCACCCCTCCACTTT. Translating it yields CASSLVAANSPLHF. The chain recombines TRBV5-1 with TRBJ1-6; no reliable D call. The CDR3 has 14 amino acids. Germline V gene lookup returns CDR1 SGHRS and CDR2 YFSETQ. V was shortened by 0 bases and J by 10 bases, with 11 bases between the two germline ends.

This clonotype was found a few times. The CDR3 here is CASSPLASEYQETQYF. The CDR3 DNA reads as TGCGCCAGCAGCCCCCTGGCTAGCGAGTACCAAGAGACCCAGTACTTC. The chain recombines TRBV5-1 with TRBJ2-5, with D possibly TRBD2 on 6 matching bases. Germline-derived CDR1 and CDR2 are SGHRS and YFSETQ. Trimming took 4 bases from V and 0 from J, leaving 16 bases between them. The length of the CDR3 is 16 residues.

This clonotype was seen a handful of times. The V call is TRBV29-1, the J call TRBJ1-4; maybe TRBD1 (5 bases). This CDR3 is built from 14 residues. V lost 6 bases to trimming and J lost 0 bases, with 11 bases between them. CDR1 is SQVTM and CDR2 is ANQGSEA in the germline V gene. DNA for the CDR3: TGCAGCGTCCCCCGGGACGCAACTAATGAAAAACTGTTTTTT. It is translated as CSVPRDATNEKLFF.

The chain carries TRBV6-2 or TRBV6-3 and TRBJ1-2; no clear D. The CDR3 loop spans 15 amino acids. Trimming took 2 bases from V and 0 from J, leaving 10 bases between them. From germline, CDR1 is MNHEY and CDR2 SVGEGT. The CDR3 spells CASSYGSYTNYGYTF. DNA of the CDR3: TGTGCCAGCAGTTACGGGTCATACACTAACTATGGCTACACCTTC.

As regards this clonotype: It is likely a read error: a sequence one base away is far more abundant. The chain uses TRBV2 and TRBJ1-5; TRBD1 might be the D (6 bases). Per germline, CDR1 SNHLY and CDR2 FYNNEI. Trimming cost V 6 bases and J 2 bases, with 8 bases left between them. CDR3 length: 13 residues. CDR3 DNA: TGTGCCAGCAGGCCAGGGGGCAATCAGCCCCAGCATTTT. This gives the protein CASRPGGNQPQHF.

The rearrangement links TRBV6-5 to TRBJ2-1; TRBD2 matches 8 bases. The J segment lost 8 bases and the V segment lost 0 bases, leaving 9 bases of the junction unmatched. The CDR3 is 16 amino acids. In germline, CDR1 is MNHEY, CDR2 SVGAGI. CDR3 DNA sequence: TGTGCCAGCAGTTACTCGAGGGTAGCGGGACCTGATGAGCAGTTCTTC. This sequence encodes CASSYSRVAGPDEQFF.

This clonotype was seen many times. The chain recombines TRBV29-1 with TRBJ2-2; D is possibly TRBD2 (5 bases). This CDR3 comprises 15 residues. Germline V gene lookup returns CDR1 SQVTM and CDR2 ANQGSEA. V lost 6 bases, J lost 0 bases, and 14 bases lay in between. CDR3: CSVRVVTSNTGELFF. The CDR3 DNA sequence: TGCAGCGTGAGGGTAGTGACCTCGAACACCGGGGAGCTGTTTTTT.

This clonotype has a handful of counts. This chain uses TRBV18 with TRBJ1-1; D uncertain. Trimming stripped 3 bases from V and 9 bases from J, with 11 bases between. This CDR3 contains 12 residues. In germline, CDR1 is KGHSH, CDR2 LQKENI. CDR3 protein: CASSPSGDKAFF. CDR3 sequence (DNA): TGTGCCAGCTCACCTTCCGGGGATAAAGCTTTCTTT.

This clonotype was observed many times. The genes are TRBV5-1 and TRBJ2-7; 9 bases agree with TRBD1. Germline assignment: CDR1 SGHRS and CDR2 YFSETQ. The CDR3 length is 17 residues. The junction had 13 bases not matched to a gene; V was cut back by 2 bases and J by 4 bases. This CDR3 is CASSFRTGEVLKYEQYF. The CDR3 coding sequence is TGCGCCAGCAGCTTCCGGACAGGGGAAGTTTTGAAATACGAGCAGTACTTC.

CDR3 protein: CSAQGGIEQYF. The DNA for the CDR3 is TGCAGTGCGCAAGGCGGGATCGAGCAGTACTTC. J is TRBJ2-7 and V is TRBV20-1, with D maybe TRBD2 (6 bases). Trimming removed 6 bases from V and 6 bases from J, with 12 bases in between. This CDR3 has 11 amino acids. CDR1 and CDR2 from the germline V gene are DFQATT and SNEGSKA (reference sequence).

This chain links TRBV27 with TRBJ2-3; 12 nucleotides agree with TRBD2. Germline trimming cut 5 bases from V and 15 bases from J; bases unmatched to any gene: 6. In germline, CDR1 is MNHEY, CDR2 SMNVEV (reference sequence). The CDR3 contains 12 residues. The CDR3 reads CASSPLAGGLYF. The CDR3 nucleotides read TGTGCCAGCAGTCCCCTAGCGGGAGGGCTCTATTTT.

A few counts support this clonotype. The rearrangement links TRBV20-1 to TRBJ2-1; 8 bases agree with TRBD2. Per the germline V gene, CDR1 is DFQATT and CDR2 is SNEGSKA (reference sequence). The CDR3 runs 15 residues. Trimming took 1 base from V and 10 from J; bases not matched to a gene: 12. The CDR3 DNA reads TGCAGTGCTAGAGCAGTAGCGGGAAACCGCAACGAGCAGTTCTTC. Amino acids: CSARAVAGNRNEQFF.

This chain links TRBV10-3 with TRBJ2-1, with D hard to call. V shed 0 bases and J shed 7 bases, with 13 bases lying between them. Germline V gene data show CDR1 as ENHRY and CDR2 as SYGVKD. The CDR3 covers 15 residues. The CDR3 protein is CAISESQNSGNEQFF. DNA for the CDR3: TGTGCCATCAGTGAGTCACAGAACTCCGGAAATGAGCAGTTCTTC.

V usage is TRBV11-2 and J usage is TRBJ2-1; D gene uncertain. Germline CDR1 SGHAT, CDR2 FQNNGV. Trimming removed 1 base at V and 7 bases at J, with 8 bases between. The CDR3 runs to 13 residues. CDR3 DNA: TGTGCCAGCAGCTTAGGATCCTCAAATGAGCAGTTCTTC. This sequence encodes CASSLGSSNEQFF. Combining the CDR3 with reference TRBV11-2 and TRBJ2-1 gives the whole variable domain EAGVAQSPRYKIIEKRQSVAFWCNPISGHATLYWYQQILGQGPKLLIQFQNNGVVDDSQLPKDRFSAERLKGVDSTLKIQPAKLEDSAVYLCASSLGSSNEQFFGPGTRLTVL.

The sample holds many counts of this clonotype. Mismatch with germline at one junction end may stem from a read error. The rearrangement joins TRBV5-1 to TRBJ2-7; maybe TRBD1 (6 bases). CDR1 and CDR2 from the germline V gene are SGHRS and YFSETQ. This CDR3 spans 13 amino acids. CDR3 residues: CASSLEQGYEQYF. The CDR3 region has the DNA TGTGCCAGCAGCTTAGAACAGGGCTACGAGCAGTACTTC.

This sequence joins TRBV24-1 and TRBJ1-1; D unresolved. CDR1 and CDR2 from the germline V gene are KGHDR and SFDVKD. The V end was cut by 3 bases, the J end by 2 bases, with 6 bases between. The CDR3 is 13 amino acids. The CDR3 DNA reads TGTGCCACCAGTGATCCCCCAAACACTGAAGCTTTCTTT. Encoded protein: CATSDPPNTEAFF.

The DNA for the CDR3 is TGTGCCAGCAGTTTATCGGGGACAGCTTTCTATGGCTACACCTTC. Translated: CASSLSGTAFYGYTF. V usage is TRBV27 and J usage is TRBJ1-2; TRBD1 matches at 7 bases. Germline V gives CDR1 MNHEY, CDR2 SMNVEV (reference sequence). Trimming cost V 0 bases and J 4 bases; bases outside gene matches: 5. There are 15 residues in the CDR3.